A selection of T cell receptor beta chains follows, all from one sample in a study of blood T cell repertoires in COVID-19. Clones were read by immunoSEQ multiplex PCR, and TCRdb kept only the in-frame ones, dropping some. The sample lists some 89,000 clones; roughly four fifths were seen once. Sequenced sample: peripheral blood. The receptors here all came from a woman aged 80 or over with acute or convalescent COVID-19. CDR3s include the opening cysteine and the closing phenylalanine or tryptophan. Rows may omit the clone size; those that give it use once, few, many or a size class.

v_call: TRBV10-3; j_call: TRBJ2-7; clone_size: .; cdr3_aa: CAISEAGESYEQYF
v_call: TRBV6-6; j_call: TRBJ1-5; clone_size: .; cdr3_aa: CASSPGDQPQHF
v_call: TRBV7-3; j_call: TRBJ2-3; clone_size: .; cdr3_aa: CASSFRSYTDTQYF
v_call: TRBV19; j_call: TRBJ1-2; clone_size: few; cdr3_aa: CASSSQVGYGYTF
v_call: TRBV13; j_call: TRBJ2-2; clone_size: .; cdr3_aa: CASSLGDRARAGELFF
v_call: TRBV27; j_call: TRBJ2-7; clone_size: .; cdr3_aa: CASTPGLAIREQYF
v_call: TRBV6-5; j_call: TRBJ1-2; clone_size: .; cdr3_aa: CASSPSGSGGYGYTF
v_call: TRBV18; j_call: TRBJ2-2; clone_size: .; cdr3_aa: CASSPNPGGYTGELFF
v_call: TRBV25-1; j_call: TRBJ2-2; clone_size: .; cdr3_aa: CASRLAGVNTGELFF
v_call: TRBV5-8; j_call: TRBJ1-5; clone_size: .; cdr3_aa: CASSRDRLLTPQHF
v_call: TRBV29-1; j_call: TRBJ2-7; clone_size: .; cdr3_aa: CSVDGGSYEQYF
v_call: TRBV5-6; j_call: TRBJ1-2; clone_size: once; cdr3_aa: CASSPGQGRNYGYTF
v_call: TRBV5-1; j_call: TRBJ1-5; clone_size: few; cdr3_aa: CASSLEGTNNQPQHF
v_call: TRBV14; j_call: TRBJ2-6; clone_size: .; cdr3_aa: CASSSPVGADSGANVLTF
v_call: TRBV27; j_call: TRBJ2-1; clone_size: .; cdr3_aa: CASRQAGSSYNEQFF
v_call: TRBV3-1/TRBV3-2; j_call: TRBJ2-1; clone_size: .; cdr3_aa: CASSQGSGTYNEQFF
v_call: TRBV19; j_call: TRBJ1-5; clone_size: once; cdr3_aa: CASRTIGTGNQPQHF
v_call: TRBV11-1; j_call: TRBJ2-3; clone_size: .; cdr3_aa: CASSLAASGTTDTQYF
v_call: TRBV6-1; j_call: TRBJ1-2; clone_size: .; cdr3_aa: CASSERTGINYGYTF
v_call: TRBV7-6; j_call: TRBJ2-1; clone_size: .; cdr3_aa: CASSHQGGTSGIYNEQFF
v_call: TRBV28; j_call: TRBJ1-5; clone_size: .; cdr3_aa: CASSPLGQGGNQPQHF
v_call: TRBV28; j_call: TRBJ1-1; clone_size: .; cdr3_aa: CASGTATMNTEAFF
v_call: TRBV5-5; j_call: TRBJ1-5; clone_size: .; cdr3_aa: CASSLAGGDQPQHF
v_call: TRBV5-1; j_call: TRBJ1-2; clone_size: .; cdr3_aa: CASSLAPQGSNYGYTF
v_call: TRBV9; j_call: TRBJ1-6; clone_size: .; cdr3_aa: CASTRLGSPLHF
v_call: TRBV2; j_call: TRBJ2-3; clone_size: .; cdr3_aa: CASSVTGITDTQYF
v_call: TRBV19; j_call: TRBJ2-1; clone_size: .; cdr3_aa: CASSIIWRKEYNEQFF
v_call: TRBV6-5; j_call: TRBJ2-7; clone_size: .; cdr3_aa: CASRDTVRTYEQYF